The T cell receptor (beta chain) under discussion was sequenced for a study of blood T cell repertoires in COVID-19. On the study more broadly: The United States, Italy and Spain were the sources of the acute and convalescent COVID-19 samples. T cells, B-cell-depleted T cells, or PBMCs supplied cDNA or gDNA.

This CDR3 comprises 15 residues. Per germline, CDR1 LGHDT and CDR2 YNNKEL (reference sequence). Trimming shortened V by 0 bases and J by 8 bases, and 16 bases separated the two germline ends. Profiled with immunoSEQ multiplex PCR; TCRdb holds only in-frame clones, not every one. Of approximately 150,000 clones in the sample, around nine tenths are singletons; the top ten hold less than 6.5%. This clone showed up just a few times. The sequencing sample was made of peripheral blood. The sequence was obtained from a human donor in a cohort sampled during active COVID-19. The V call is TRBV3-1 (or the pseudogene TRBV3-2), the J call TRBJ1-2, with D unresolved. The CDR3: CASSQDSQALYGYTF. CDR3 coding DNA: TGTGCCAGCAGCCAAGATTCGCAGGCCCTCTACGGCTACACCTTC.